Shown below are 27 T cell receptor beta chains from a single sample sequenced in a study of T cell responses to AZD1222 COVID-19 vaccine. Using immunoSEQ multiplex PCR, the repertoire was profiled, and TCRdb retains in-frame clones only, with some absent. The sample yields 140,000 to 150,000 clones, 91% seen once. The material sequenced was peripheral blood, taken on day 0 of AZD1222 vaccination. All receptors come from an adult in good health.

The genes are TRBV11-2 and TRBJ2-2; D perhaps matches TRBD1 (8 bases). Trimming took 5 bases from V and 3 from J, leaving 16 bases between them. The CDR3 is 16 residues long. From germline, CDR1 is SGHAT and CDR2 FQNNGV. The CDR3 protein is CASSRRTGRDTGELFF. In DNA form, the CDR3 reads TGTGCCAGCAGCCGACGGACAGGGAGGGACACCGGGGAGCTGTTTTTT.

The chain combines TRBV6-4 with TRBJ2-2, with no clear D. CDR1 is MRHNA and CDR2 is SNTAGT in the germline V gene. CDR3 length: 15 residues. Trimming pared 0 bases from V and 4 bases from J, leaving 9 bases between. The CDR3 spells CASSDSRHSTGELFF. CDR3 bases: TGTGCCAGCAGTGACTCCAGGCATTCCACCGGGGAGCTGTTTTTT.

The rearrangement uses TRBV19 and TRBJ1-5; 8 nucleotides agree with TRBD1. V lost 4 bases, J lost 0 bases, and 8 bases stayed unmatched. The CDR3 runs 17 residues. The germline V gene has CDR1 LNHDA and CDR2 SQIVND (reference sequence). The CDR3 DNA follows: TGTGCCAGTAGTACCAGGACAGGGAGTTATAGCAATCAGCCCCAGCATTTT. This translates into CASSTRTGSYSNQPQHF.

J is TRBJ2-6 and V is TRBV12-5; 12 nucleotides line up with TRBD1. Germline CDR1 and CDR2: LGHNT and FRNRAP. The CDR3 length is 16 residues. V trimming: 6 bases; J trimming: 4 bases; junction bases outside the gene matches: 4. The CDR3 bases are TGTGCTAGTGGGAGGGACAGGGGGCAGGGGGCCAACGTCCTGACTTTC. Its translation is CASGRDRGQGANVLTF.

This clone was recorded a few times. The rearrangement uses TRBV13 and TRBJ2-7, with no clear D. Trimming stripped 4 bases from V and 3 bases from J, with 4 bases between. The CDR3 contains 11 residues. Germline CDR1 and CDR2: PRHDT and FYEKMQ (reference sequence). The CDR3 sequence is CASSSYYEQYF. CDR3 DNA sequence: TGTGCCAGCAGCTCCTACTACGAGCAGTACTTC.

V usage is TRBV15 and J usage is TRBJ1-6; D not resolved. V was clipped by 5 bases and J by 0 bases, with 8 bases between them. Germline V gene lookup returns CDR1 LNHNV and CDR2 YYDKDF (reference sequence). CDR3 length: 15 residues. DNA for the CDR3: TGTGCCACCAGCCCGCTGTCCTCCTATAATTCACCCCTCCACTTT. Amino acid sequence: CATSPLSSYNSPLHF.

The V and J genes are TRBV7-8 and TRBJ1-5; unclear D gene. Trimming left V 4 bases short and J 0 bases short, with 7 bases between. CDR3 length: 14 amino acids. CDR1 is SGHVS and CDR2 is FQNEAQ in the germline V gene. The DNA for the CDR3 is TGTGCCAGCAGCTCATCCAGTAGCAATCAGCCCCAGCATTTT. Translated, it gives CASSSSSSNQPQHF.

The rearrangement links TRBV7-2 to TRBJ2-1; TRBD2 agrees at 9 bases. Germline V lookup: CDR1 SGHTA, CDR2 FQGNSA. The CDR3 extends over 16 amino acids. Trimming removed 1 base from V and 5 bases from J; junction bases left unmatched: 6. Here the CDR3 reads CASSLVGSGGHNEQFF. CDR3 coding DNA: TGTGCCAGCAGCTTAGTAGGTAGCGGGGGCCACAATGAGCAGTTCTTC.

V and J are TRBV7-6 and TRBJ2-7; D uncertain. V lost 2 bases, J lost 1 base, and 12 bases lay in between. Germline V gives CDR1 SGHVS, CDR2 FNYEAQ. The CDR3 runs 15 residues. Here the CDR3 reads CASSLSAGLSYEQYF. CDR3 coding DNA: TGTGCCAGCAGCTTAAGTGCAGGCTTGTCCTACGAGCAGTACTTC.

In DNA form, the CDR3 reads TGTGCCAGCAGCCCTACAGGGGGCGCACAAAGAGAGACCCAGTACTTC. Its translation: CASSPTGGAQRETQYF. The rearrangement links TRBV28 to TRBJ2-5, with 9 bases lining up with TRBD1. Germline V gives CDR1 MDHEN, CDR2 SYDVKM. There are 16 residues in the CDR3. V lost 6 bases and J lost 4; bases outside the gene matches: 12.

The chain couples TRBV6-1 to TRBJ1-1, with 12 bases that match TRBD1. J gave up 4 bases and V 4 bases, and 10 bases lay outside the gene matches. Looked up from germline, CDR1 is MNHNS and CDR2 is SASEGT. The CDR3 has 17 amino acids. The CDR3: CASSAFRGTGGPTEAFF. CDR3 sequence (DNA): TGTGCCAGCAGTGCCTTTAGGGGGACAGGGGGCCCCACTGAAGCTTTCTTT.

The CDR3 is CASSYVPEAPSNGYTF. DNA for the CDR3: TGTGCCAGCAGTTACGTTCCGGAGGCCCCTTCTAATGGCTACACCTTC. The J gene is TRBJ1-2, the V gene TRBV6-2 or TRBV6-3; no definite D call. Germline V gene sequence: CDR1 MNHEY, CDR2 SVGEGT. The ends were cut back, 2 bases at V and 6 bases at J, with 19 bases in the middle. This CDR3 is 16 amino acids long.

The chain combines TRBV19 with TRBJ1-3; no firm D call. Germline V gene lookup returns CDR1 LNHDA and CDR2 SQIVND (reference sequence). CDR3 length: 15 residues. V lost 5 bases to trimming and J lost 0 bases, with 11 bases between them. The CDR3 protein is CASSGRALSGNTIYF. The CDR3, as DNA: TGTGCCAGTAGTGGGCGGGCGCTCTCTGGAAACACCATATATTTT.

The count of this clone is one. The gene calls are TRBV7-9 and TRBJ2-7; perhaps D is TRBD1 or TRBD2 (5 bases each). The length of the CDR3 is 13 residues. Trimming left V 0 bases short and J 7 bases short, with 10 bases between. In germline, CDR1 is SEHNR, CDR2 FQNEAQ (reference sequence). As DNA, the CDR3 is TGTGCCAGCAGCTTAGCGGGACCGCGGGAGCAGTACTTC. It translates to CASSLAGPREQYF.

The chain carries TRBV19 and TRBJ1-2; D is perhaps TRBD1 (6 bases). CDR1 LNHDA and CDR2 SQIVND come from the germline V gene (reference sequence). This CDR3 comprises 15 residues. Trimming pared 4 bases from V and 4 bases from J, leaving 16 bases between. The CDR3 DNA sequence: TGTGCCAGTAGTAACCGGGACACCATCTTCTATGGCTACACCTTC. Its protein product is CASSNRDTIFYGYTF.

V gene TRBV5-4 combines with J gene TRBJ2-7; 11 bases are a match to TRBD1. This CDR3 contains 16 residues. The ends lost 6 bases at V and 2 bases at J; junction bases unmatched: 10. Germline V gene sequence: CDR1 SGHNT, CDR2 YYREEE (reference sequence). The CDR3 DNA reads TGTGCCAGCACCCCCTTTGGGACAGGGGGTCCCTACGAGCAGTACTTC. It yields the protein CASTPFGTGGPYEQYF.

The CDR3 protein is CASSPMGHPGEKLFF. In DNA, the CDR3 is TGTGCCAGCAGCCCGATGGGACACCCGGGGGAAAAACTGTTTTTT. This rearrangement joins TRBV9 to TRBJ1-4; TRBD1 might be the D (6 bases). V shed 4 bases and J shed 8 bases, with 18 bases lying between them. The length of the CDR3 is 15 residues. In germline, CDR1 is SGDLS, CDR2 YYNGEE.

The V and J genes are TRBV5-4 and TRBJ1-2; D might be TRBD1 (5 bases). The length of the CDR3 is 14 residues. CDR1 SGHNT and CDR2 YYREEE come from the germline V gene (reference sequence). Trimming left V 4 bases short and J 7 bases short, with 17 bases between. CDR3 DNA sequence: TGTGCCAGCAGCCCCGGGATAGGGGAGGCTGGCTACACCTTC. It translates to CASSPGIGEAGYTF.

The chain has TRBV6-6 and TRBJ2-6; D is unclear. Per germline, CDR1 MNHNY and CDR2 SVGAGI (reference sequence). The CDR3 totals 15 residues. With 2 bases removed from V and 2 bases from J, the gap between germline ends came to 7 bases. This CDR3 reads CASSYPATGANVLTF. CDR3 nucleotide sequence: TGTGCCAGCAGTTACCCCGCGACTGGGGCCAACGTCCTGACTTTC.

This chain uses TRBV6-5 with TRBJ2-7; maybe TRBD2 (5 bases). The CDR3 runs to 14 residues. Germline CDR1 and CDR2: MNHEY and SVGAGI. V was shortened by 6 bases and J by 7 bases, with 19 bases between the two germline ends. CDR3 residues: CASRPPGIPQEQYF. The CDR3 bases are TGTGCCAGCAGACCCCCGGGGATACCTCAAGAGCAGTACTTC.

This chain links TRBV5-4 with TRBJ2-2, with D possibly matching TRBD1 (7 bases). CDR3 length: 14 amino acids. Trimming left V 2 bases short and J 6 bases short, with 11 bases between. Germline V gives CDR1 SGHNT, CDR2 YYREEE (reference sequence). The CDR3 DNA follows: TGTGCCAGCAGCTTTTCAGGGGGGCCCGGGGAGCTGTTTTTT. Encoded protein: CASSFSGGPGELFF.

This clone was observed a few times. This sequence joins TRBV3-1 (or the pseudogene TRBV3-2) and TRBJ2-7; the D gene is possibly TRBD1 (6 bases). Deletions cut 2 bases from V and 2 bases from J, with 13 bases between. The CDR3 is 15 amino acids. The germline gives CDR1 LGHDT, CDR2 YNNKEL (reference sequence). CDR3 loop: CASSQPGTYPYEQYF. The CDR3 bases are TGTGCCAGCAGCCAACCCGGGACATATCCCTACGAGCAGTACTTC.

J is TRBJ1-2 and V is TRBV4-1; 8 positions agree with TRBD1. The CDR3 is made up of 15 amino acids. Trimming removed 1 base from V and 4 bases from J; junction bases left unmatched: 5. Germline V gives CDR1 MGHRA, CDR2 YSYEKL. The CDR3 DNA reads as TGCGCCAGCAGCCAAGCTTGGACAGGGCCCTATGGCTACACCTTC. Amino acid sequence: CASSQAWTGPYGYTF.

The chain employs TRBV6-5 and TRBJ1-1; 7 bases agree with TRBD1. The ends lost 5 bases at V and 5 bases at J; junction bases unmatched: 5. The germline V gene has CDR1 MNHEY and CDR2 SVGAGI. This CDR3 has 13 amino acids. CDR3 in DNA: TGTGCCAGCAGTCGGCAGGGGGGGACTGAAGCTTTCTTT. Encoded protein: CASSRQGGTEAFF.

DNA for the CDR3: TGCGCCAGCAGCCACAAGGGGGGCACCGGGGAGCTGTTTTTT. It translates to CASSHKGGTGELFF. The chain couples TRBV4-3 to TRBJ2-2, with D perhaps TRBD1 or TRBD2 (6 bases each). Germline-derived CDR1 and CDR2 are LGHNA and YSLEER. This CDR3 is built from 14 residues. Trimming pared 3 bases from V and 4 bases from J, leaving 9 bases between.

The chain couples TRBV29-1 to TRBJ2-7, with 10 positions matching TRBD2. Germline V gene data show CDR1 as SQVTM and CDR2 as ANQGSEA. CDR3 length: 14 amino acids. With V trimmed by 6 bases and J by 5 bases, 10 bases remained unmatched. CDR3 protein: CSVKAGGPYDEQYF. CDR3 nucleotide sequence: TGCAGCGTCAAAGCGGGAGGGCCGTACGACGAGCAGTACTTC.

V usage is TRBV7-3 and J usage is TRBJ1-1; no reliable D call. Per germline, CDR1 SGHTA and CDR2 FQGTGA. The V end lost 5 bases, the J end lost 5 bases, and 18 bases lay between the germline ends. The CDR3 covers 15 residues. For the CDR3, the DNA is TGTGCCAGCAGCCCCCGACCGATACCCGAGACTGAAGCTTTCTTT. Translated, it gives CASSPRPIPETEAFF.